One sample yielded the 30 T cell receptor beta chains listed below, sequenced in a study of glioma-infiltrating T cells after dendritic cell vaccination. TCRdb keeps only in-frame clones here, not all; method: immunoSEQ multiplex PCR. The table records tens of thousands of clones, just under 85% of them present only once. Time point specified: after dendritic cell vaccination, including at tumor progression/relapse. The specimen was blood, collected after dendritic cell vaccination. All receptors derive from a human donor with glioblastoma.

The chain employs TRBV30 and TRBJ2-1; unclear D gene. Trimming cost V 3 bases and J 0 bases, with 15 bases left between them. The CDR3 is 16 amino acids. Germline CDR1 GTSNPN, CDR2 SVGIG (reference sequence). CDR3 sequence (DNA): TGTGCCTGGAGCCCACTGGGCAGGCACTCCTACAATGAGCAGTTCTTC. The encoded protein is CAWSPLGRHSYNEQFF.

In its sample, this clone was seen once. The chain is built from TRBV11-2 and TRBJ1-4; 7 bases map to TRBD1. Germline CDR1 SGHAT, CDR2 FQNNGV. The J segment lost 8 bases and the V segment lost 5 bases, leaving 11 bases of the junction unmatched. The CDR3 runs to 15 residues. The CDR3 DNA sequence: TGTGCCAGCAGCGCCAACCCAGGGGGATACGAAAAACTGTTTTTT. Residues: CASSANPGGYEKLFF.

V and J are TRBV5-1 and TRBJ1-1; possibly TRBD1 for D (5 bases). Germline lookup yields CDR1 SGHRS and CDR2 YFSETQ. V lost 0 bases, J lost 6 bases, and 9 bases lay in between. The CDR3 is 13 amino acids. CDR3 region: CASSLDGAAEAFF. The CDR3, as DNA: TGCGCCAGCAGCTTGGATGGGGCGGCTGAAGCTTTCTTT.

This clone was counted between two and nine times. The V gene is TRBV12-5, the J gene TRBJ1-5; D unresolved. Trimming removed 1 base from V and 5 bases from J, with 18 bases in between. Germline values: CDR1 LGHNT, CDR2 FRNRAP. The CDR3 consists of 17 residues. The CDR3 nucleotides read TGTGCTAGTGGTTTGGACCCAGTACGTGACTATTATCAGCCCCAGCATTTT. Protein product: CASGLDPVRDYYQPQHF.

The chain has TRBV5-4 and TRBJ2-7; tentatively, D is TRBD1 (5 bases). V lost 2 bases to trimming and J lost 1 base, with 13 bases between them. The CDR3 is 15 residues long. Germline values: CDR1 SGHNT, CDR2 YYREEE (reference sequence). The CDR3 sequence: CASSFRQGRSYEQYF. CDR3 coding DNA: TGTGCCAGCAGCTTCCGCCAGGGAAGATCCTACGAGCAGTACTTC.

The chain joins TRBV6-5 to TRBJ2-5; maybe TRBD1 (6 bases). The CDR3 contains 13 residues. V dropped 10 bases and J dropped 5 bases, with 17 bases sitting between them. Germline assignment: CDR1 MNHEY and CDR2 SVGAGI. The CDR3 is CATSRGMMETQYF. As DNA, the CDR3 is TGTGCCACCTCGAGGGGGATGATGGAGACCCAGTACTTC.

The rearrangement links TRBV30 to TRBJ1-2; D is possibly TRBD1 (5 bases). CDR3 length: 11 residues. Germline-derived CDR1 and CDR2 are GTSNPN and SVGIG (reference sequence). V lost 5 bases to trimming and J lost 4 bases, with 8 bases between them. CDR3 sequence reads: CAWQRGYGYTF. The CDR3 DNA reads TGTGCCTGGCAAAGGGGCTATGGCTACACCTTC.

V and J are TRBV5-1 and TRBJ1-1; D remains unclear. V was shortened by 0 bases and J by 0 bases, with 6 bases between the two germline ends. The CDR3 sequence is 14 residues long. In germline, CDR1 is SGHRS, CDR2 YFSETQ. The CDR3 region is CASSLDGMNTEAFF. The CDR3 coding sequence is TGCGCCAGCAGCTTGGATGGCATGAACACTGAAGCTTTCTTT.

The CDR3 DNA is TGTGCCAGCAGTTACTCGCAGGGGCCCTTGTCGCAGCCCCAGCATTTT. It translates to CASSYSQGPLSQPQHF. The V gene is TRBV6-6, the J gene TRBJ1-5; possible D gene TRBD1, 6 bases. The length of the CDR3 is 16 residues. Per the germline V gene, CDR1 is MNHNY and CDR2 is SVGAGI (reference sequence). V lost 0 bases and J lost 7, with 16 bases in between.

The chain combines TRBV5-1 with TRBJ1-4; D possibly corresponds to TRBD1 (5 bases). V lost 5 bases and J lost 3, with 11 bases in between. CDR1 and CDR2 from the germline V gene are SGHRS and YFSETQ. The CDR3 runs 14 residues. The CDR3 loop reads CASRTGLSNEKLFF. DNA of the CDR3: TGCGCCAGCAGGACGGGACTCTCTAATGAAAAACTGTTTTTT.

This clone was observed once. This chain links TRBV6-5 with TRBJ1-5, with 7 bases fitting TRBD1. CDR1 and CDR2 (germline): MNHEY, SVGAGI. The CDR3 covers 14 residues. Trimming removed 6 bases from V and 4 bases from J; junction bases left unmatched: 6. CDR3 nucleotides: TGTGCCAGCAGACGACAGGGCGGGAATCAGCCCCAGCATTTT. As protein: CASRRQGGNQPQHF.

V usage is TRBV19 and J usage is TRBJ2-3; a weak D match, TRBD2 (5 bases). The CDR3 length is 14 residues. V dropped 4 bases and J dropped 3 bases, with 11 bases sitting between them. Looked up from germline, CDR1 is LNHDA and CDR2 is SQIVND (reference sequence). The CDR3 sequence: CASSTGPGTDTQYF. As DNA, the CDR3 is TGTGCCAGTAGTACGGGCCCGGGGACAGATACGCAGTATTTT.

The chain has TRBV7-8 and TRBJ1-2, with a tentative D call TRBD1 (6 bases). The CDR3 runs to 16 residues. CDR1 and CDR2 (germline): SGHVS, FQNEAQ. The ends were cut back, 4 bases at V and 1 base at J, with 16 bases in the middle. CDR3 coding DNA: TGTGCCAGCAGCTCAAACCGACAGGAAATTAACTATGGCTACACCTTC. It translates to CASSSNRQEINYGYTF. Full variable domain (outside the CDR3, taken from reference TRBV7-8 and TRBJ1-2): GAGVSQSPRYKVAKRGQDVALRCDPISGHVSLFWYQQALGQGPEFLTYFQNEAQLDKSGLPSDRFFAERPEGSVSTLKIQRTQQEDSAVYLCASSSNRQEINYGYTFGSGTRLTVV.

This clone was recorded a few times. This chain uses TRBV9 with TRBJ1-6; no clear D gene. Trimming took 4 bases from V and 6 from J, leaving 11 bases between them. CDR1 and CDR2 from the germline V gene are SGDLS and YYNGEE. The CDR3 runs 14 residues. The CDR3 protein is CASSQNPSNSPLHF. The DNA for the CDR3 is TGTGCCAGCAGCCAGAATCCTTCTAATTCACCCCTCCACTTT.

The V gene is TRBV11-2, the J gene TRBJ2-7; TRBD2 might be the D (6 bases). Germline V gene data show CDR1 as SGHAT and CDR2 as FQNNGV. The CDR3 runs 12 residues. Trimming stripped 3 bases from V and 4 bases from J, with 7 bases between. CDR3 region: CASSLGRYEQYF. CDR3 DNA: TGTGCCAGCAGCTTGGGGAGGTACGAGCAGTACTTC.

The rearrangement uses TRBV19 and TRBJ2-2, with 8 nucleotides matching TRBD1. CDR1 is LNHDA and CDR2 is SQIVND in the germline V gene (reference sequence). The CDR3 totals 16 residues. J was trimmed by 7 bases and V by 1 base; bases with no gene match: 8. CDR3: CASSIGGRGLGGELFF. The DNA of the CDR3 is TGTGCCAGTAGTATAGGCGGCAGGGGGCTTGGCGGGGAGCTGTTTTTT.

V gene TRBV4-1 combines with J gene TRBJ2-1; D is possibly TRBD1 (6 bases). V lost 0 bases and J lost 5, with 32 bases in between. CDR1 MGHRA and CDR2 YSYEKL come from the germline V gene. The CDR3 extends over 22 amino acids. In DNA form, the CDR3 reads TGCGCCAGCAGCCAAGAAACCTCGGCCGAACCGTCCAGGGGTGATCGCCACAATGAGCAGTTCTTC. Encoded protein: CASSQETSAEPSRGDRHNEQFF.

The chain uses TRBV4-2 and TRBJ2-6, with 9 bases matching TRBD1. Germline CDR1 LGHNA, CDR2 YNFKEQ. The CDR3 extends over 16 amino acids. Germline trimming cut 4 bases from V and 2 bases from J; bases unmatched to any gene: 3. The CDR3 nucleotides read TGTGCCAGCAGCCTAACAGGGGGCACTGGGGCCAACGTCCTGACTTTC. It yields the protein CASSLTGGTGANVLTF.

The chain carries TRBV7-2 and TRBJ2-3; 9 nucleotides agree with TRBD2. V was clipped by 1 base and J by 5 bases; unmatched bases: 4. In germline, CDR1 is SGHTA, CDR2 FQGNSA. The CDR3 has 15 residues. CDR3: CASSLVAGEGDTQYF. The CDR3 DNA reads TGTGCCAGCAGCTTAGTAGCGGGGGAGGGAGATACGCAGTATTTT.

This chain links TRBV5-6 with TRBJ2-3; perhaps TRBD2 as D (6 bases). This CDR3 region has 16 residues. V lost 0 bases to trimming and J lost 0 bases, with 11 bases between them. Per germline, CDR1 SGHDT and CDR2 YYEEEE. CDR3 region: CASSLVLAKSTDTQYF. The CDR3 coding sequence is TGTGCCAGCAGCTTGGTCCTAGCGAAAAGCACAGATACGCAGTATTTT.

The V call is TRBV7-9, the J call TRBJ1-1; tentative D call: TRBD1 (6 bases). The CDR3 covers 16 residues. Trimming took 2 bases from V and 7 from J, leaving 20 bases between them. Germline lookup yields CDR1 SEHNR and CDR2 FQNEAQ (reference sequence). Here the CDR3 DNA reads TGTGCCAGCAGCTTAAGGAGGTTTGGGGGCACCAATGAAGCTTTCTTT. The encoded protein is CASSLRRFGGTNEAFF.

This clone has only one observation. V usage is TRBV5-4 and J usage is TRBJ2-5; D possibly corresponds to TRBD2 (6 bases). Trimming took off 4 bases at V and 3 bases at J, with 13 bases between the two ends. Looked up from germline, CDR1 is SGHNT and CDR2 is YYREEE (reference sequence). The CDR3 has 14 amino acids. In DNA form, the CDR3 reads TGTGCCAGCAGCCCAGAGTTAGCGGAAGAGACCCAGTACTTC. Encoded protein: CASSPELAEETQYF.

The rearrangement links TRBV6-6 to TRBJ2-5; 8 positions match TRBD2. The CDR3 loop spans 15 amino acids. Trimming at V came to 6 bases and at J to 5 bases, leaving 11 bases not matched to a gene. Germline CDR1 is MNHNY and CDR2 is SVGAGI (reference sequence). CDR3 in DNA: TGTGCCAGCAGGACGACTAGCGTTCCTCAGGAGACCCAGTACTTC. It codes for CASRTTSVPQETQYF.

This chain uses TRBV2 with TRBJ2-7, with unresolved D. The CDR3 runs 11 residues. CDR1 SNHLY and CDR2 FYNNEI come from the germline V gene. The V end was cut by 6 bases, the J end by 7 bases, with 10 bases between. The DNA of the CDR3 is TGTGCCAGCAGATACAGTGGAGAGCAGTACTTC. The encoded protein is CASRYSGEQYF.

The rearrangement uses TRBV7-9 and TRBJ2-1; D unclear. V was pared by 7 bases and J by 8 bases, with 9 bases between. Germline V gene data show CDR1 as SEHNR and CDR2 as FQNEAQ (reference sequence). The CDR3 covers 11 residues. The CDR3 nucleotides are TGTGCCAGCACCCCCAGTGATGAGCAGTTCTTC. Translated: CASTPSDEQFF. The full variable domain, rest sourced from reference TRBV7-9 and TRBJ2-1, is DTGVSQNPRHKITKRGQNVTFRCDPISEHNRLYWYRQTLGQGPEFLTYFQNEAQLEKSRLLSDRFSAERPKGSFSTLEIQRTEQGDSAMYLCASTPSDEQFFGPGTRLTVL.

The rearrangement links TRBV19 to TRBJ2-7; 8 positions agree with TRBD1. Trimming cost V 3 bases and J 6 bases; bases outside gene matches: 4. CDR1 and CDR2 (germline): LNHDA, SQIVND (reference sequence). This CDR3 is 13 amino acids long. The CDR3 DNA sequence: TGTGCCAGTAGTATGACAGGGGTAGGCGAGCAGTACTTC. Translation: CASSMTGVGEQYF.

This chain uses TRBV27 with TRBJ1-1; tentative D call: TRBD1 (6 bases). Looked up from germline, CDR1 is MNHEY and CDR2 is SMNVEV (reference sequence). V was trimmed by 6 bases and J by 3 bases, leaving 14 bases between them. This CDR3 comprises 14 residues. CDR3 region: CASRLQGPHTEAFF. The CDR3, as DNA: TGTGCCAGCAGGTTACAGGGTCCGCACACTGAAGCTTTCTTT.

The rearrangement links TRBV30 to TRBJ2-7; 10 bases line up with TRBD2. The CDR3 totals 14 residues. Germline CDR1 is GTSNPN and CDR2 is SVGIG (reference sequence). J was trimmed by 4 bases and V by 0 bases; bases with no gene match: 3. CDR3 in DNA: TGTGCCTGGAGTGTACGTAGCGGGGGGTACGAGCAGTACTTC. Its protein is CAWSVRSGGYEQYF.

CDR3 bases: TGTGCCAGCAGCTCGCTGGACAGCGATAACTATGGCTACACCTTC. This codes for CASSSLDSDNYGYTF. The chain carries TRBV5-6 and TRBJ1-2; a weak D match, TRBD1 (6 bases). Germline CDR1 and CDR2: SGHDT and YYEEEE. Trimming stripped 3 bases from V and 1 base from J, with 13 bases between. This CDR3 comprises 15 residues.

J is TRBJ1-2 and V is TRBV30, with 9 positions matching TRBD1. V lost 5 bases and J lost 7; bases outside the gene matches: 17. The CDR3 is made up of 16 amino acids. The germline gives CDR1 GTSNPN, CDR2 SVGIG (reference sequence). CDR3 coding DNA: TGTGCCTGGTCACTCACAGGGACAGGGCTTTCTGGTGGCTACACCTTC. Residues: CAWSLTGTGLSGGYTF.